At least ten counts were recorded for the clone carrying this T cell receptor (beta chain). Its specificity is unknown. These data belong to a study of T cells in Graves' hyperthyroidism and ophthalmopathy. The wider study: Blood was drawn when the patient was first diagnosed and still untreated.

Study findings and constraints: In simple terms, a model built on 13 V-J features told ophthalmopathy apart from stable hyperthyroidism.

RNA transcripts provided the source from which TCR beta CDR3 regions were amplified. An initial round of RT-PCR targeting the TCR CDR3 relied on the HTBI primer set. TCRdb ran MiXCR on the multiplex PCR reads and lists one entry per CDR3 protein. Altogether 700,000 or so distinct CDR3 sequences are present, about 15% being singletons, with the ten largest covering around 7.7%. The germline V and J ends were trimmed by 10 bases and 1 base, with 17 bases remaining between them. CDR3 length equals 14 residues. Germline V gene sequence: CDR1 ENHRY, CDR2 SYGVKD. The sequence derives from a man younger than 30 with Graves' hyperthyroidism. Sequencing used blood. This chain uses TRBV10-3 with TRBJ2-7; either TRBD1 or TRBD2 may supply D (6 bases each). Here the CDR3 DNA reads TGTGCCACCATATCCGGGGGCGGATCCTACGAGCAGTACTTC. The encoded protein is CATISGGGSYEQYF.